What follows describes a single TCR beta chain. Its antigen is undetermined. Transcripts of RNA were the source for amplifying TCR beta CDR3 regions. RT-PCR with HTBI primers came first, then second-round multiplex PCR. MiXCR, applied by TCRdb to the multiplex PCR reads, yields one record per CDR3 protein. The sample lists over a million distinct CDR3 sequences, 35% to 40% occurring once. This sample stems from a study of Graves' ophthalmopathy and Graves' hyperthyroidism. Study summary: Stable hyperthyroid donors showed no ophthalmopathy during 18 months follow-up.

General study findings and limits: Its predictions of ophthalmopathy progression gave the model 70.59% sensitivity and 72% to 85% specificity. Most expanded thyroid clonotypes above 0.001 frequency also appeared in blood.

Germline CDR1 reads DFQATT; CDR2 reads SNEGSKA (reference sequence). The CDR3 is made up of 14 amino acids. V was shortened by 0 bases and J by 1 base, with 10 bases between the two germline ends. Sequencing was done on a sample of peripheral blood or thyroid tissue (not recorded which). This clonotype was obtained from an adult man with Graves' hyperthyroidism. The chain employs TRBV20-1 and TRBJ2-7; no clear D gene. CDR3 coding DNA: TGCAGTGCTAGAGATCGATATTCTTCCTACGAGCAGTACTTC. Translating gives CSARDRYSSYEQYF.